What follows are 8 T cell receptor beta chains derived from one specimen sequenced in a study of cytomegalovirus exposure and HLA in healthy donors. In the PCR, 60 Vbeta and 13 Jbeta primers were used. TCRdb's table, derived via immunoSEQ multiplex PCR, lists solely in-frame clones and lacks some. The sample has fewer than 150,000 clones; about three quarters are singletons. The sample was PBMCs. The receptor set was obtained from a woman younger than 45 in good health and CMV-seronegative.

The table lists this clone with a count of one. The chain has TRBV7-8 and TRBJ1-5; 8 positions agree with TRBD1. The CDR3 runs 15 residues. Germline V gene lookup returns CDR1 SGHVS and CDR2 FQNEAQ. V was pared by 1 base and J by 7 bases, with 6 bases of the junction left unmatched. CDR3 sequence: CASSLVRGRQQPQHF. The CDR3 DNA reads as TGTGCCAGCAGCTTAGTCAGGGGGCGCCAACAGCCCCAGCATTTT.

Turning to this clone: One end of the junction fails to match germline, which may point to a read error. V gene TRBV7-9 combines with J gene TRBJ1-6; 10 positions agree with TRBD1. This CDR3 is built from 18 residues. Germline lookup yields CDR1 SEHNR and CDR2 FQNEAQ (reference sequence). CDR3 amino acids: CAGSSGTGDPFYNSPLHF. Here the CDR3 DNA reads TGTGCCGGCAGCTCAGGGACAGGGGACCCCTTTTATAATTCACCCCTCCACTTT.

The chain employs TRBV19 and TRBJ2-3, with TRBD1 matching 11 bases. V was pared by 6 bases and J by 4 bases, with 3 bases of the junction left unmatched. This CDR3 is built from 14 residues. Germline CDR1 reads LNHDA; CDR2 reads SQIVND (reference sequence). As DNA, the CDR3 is TGTGCCAGTAGAGGACAGGGGGCCGCAGATACGCAGTATTTT. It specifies CASRGQGAADTQYF.

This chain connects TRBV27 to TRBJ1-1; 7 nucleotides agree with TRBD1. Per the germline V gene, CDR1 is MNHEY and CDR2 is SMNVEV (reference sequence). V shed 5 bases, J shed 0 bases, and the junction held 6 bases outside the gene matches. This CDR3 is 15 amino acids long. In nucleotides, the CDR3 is TGTGCCAGCAGTAAATGGACAGGCTTGAACACTGAAGCTTTCTTT. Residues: CASSKWTGLNTEAFF.

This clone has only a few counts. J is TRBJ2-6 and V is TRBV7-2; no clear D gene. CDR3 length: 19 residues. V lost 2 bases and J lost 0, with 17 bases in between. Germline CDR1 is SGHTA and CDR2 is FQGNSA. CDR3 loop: CASSLWFGHSPSGANVLTF. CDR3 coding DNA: TGTGCCAGCAGCTTATGGTTTGGCCACAGCCCCTCTGGGGCCAACGTCCTGACTTTC. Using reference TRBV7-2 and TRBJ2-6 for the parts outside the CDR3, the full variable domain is GAGVSQSPSNKVTEKGKDVELRCDPISGHTALYWYRQSLGQGLEFLIYFQGNSAPDKSGLPSDRFSAERTGGSVSTLTIQRTQQEDSAVYLCASSLWFGHSPSGANVLTFGAGSRLTVL.

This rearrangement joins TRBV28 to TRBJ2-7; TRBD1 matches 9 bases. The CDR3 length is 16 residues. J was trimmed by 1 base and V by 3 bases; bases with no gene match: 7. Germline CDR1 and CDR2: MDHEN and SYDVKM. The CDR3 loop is CASSFHRGLASYEQYF. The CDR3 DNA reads TGTGCCAGCAGTTTCCACAGGGGGCTAGCGTCCTACGAGCAGTACTTC.

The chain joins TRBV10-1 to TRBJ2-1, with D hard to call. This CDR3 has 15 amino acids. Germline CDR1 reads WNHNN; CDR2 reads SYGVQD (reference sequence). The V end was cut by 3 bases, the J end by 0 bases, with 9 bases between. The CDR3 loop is CASSESTDSYNEQFF. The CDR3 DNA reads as TGCGCCAGCAGTGAATCTACAGACTCCTACAATGAGCAGTTCTTC.

This CDR3 is CASSVSGTGTNSPLHF. CDR3 DNA: TGTGCCAGCAGTGTATCCGGGACAGGGACTAATTCACCCCTCCACTTT. V usage is TRBV25-1 and J usage is TRBJ1-6; 9 nucleotides match TRBD1. CDR3 size: 16 residues. From germline, CDR1 is MGHDK and CDR2 SYGVNS. Trimming at V came to 4 bases and at J to 6 bases, leaving 7 bases not matched to a gene.